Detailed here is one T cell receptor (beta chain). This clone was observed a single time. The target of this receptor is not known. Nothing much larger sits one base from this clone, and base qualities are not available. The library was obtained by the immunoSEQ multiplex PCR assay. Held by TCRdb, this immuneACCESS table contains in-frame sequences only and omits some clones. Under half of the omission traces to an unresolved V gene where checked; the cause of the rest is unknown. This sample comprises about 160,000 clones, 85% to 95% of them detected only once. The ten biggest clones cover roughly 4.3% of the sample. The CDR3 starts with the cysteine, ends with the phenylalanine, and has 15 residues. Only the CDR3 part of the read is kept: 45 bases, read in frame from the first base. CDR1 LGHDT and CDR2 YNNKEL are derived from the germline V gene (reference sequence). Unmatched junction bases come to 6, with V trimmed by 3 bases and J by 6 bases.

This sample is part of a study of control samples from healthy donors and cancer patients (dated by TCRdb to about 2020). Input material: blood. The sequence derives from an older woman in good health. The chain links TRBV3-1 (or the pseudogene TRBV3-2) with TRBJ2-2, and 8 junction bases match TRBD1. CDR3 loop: CASSHRGQGSGELFF. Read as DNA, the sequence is TGTGCCAGCAGCCACCGAGGACAGGGTTCCGGGGAGCTGTTTTTT.